This T cell receptor (beta chain) was captured in a study of neurological immune-mediated disorders. Study observations and caveats: The highest TCR clonal expansion occurred in HTLV-1-associated myelopathy; multiple sclerosis fell below healthy controls.

A blood bank in Maryland, USA, provided the volunteers who served as healthy controls. 2 million PBMCs stored at -80 C were the source of the unsorted libraries. A 10-nucleotide random UMI tagged transcripts in template-switch 5'RACE cDNA synthesis. TCRdb independently ran MiXCR on the 5' RACE reads; one entry per CDR3 protein. The table includes about 16,000 distinct CDR3 sequences, roughly a fifth detected once. About this clonotype itself: Antigen unknown.

V dropped 5 bases and J dropped 3 bases, with 8 bases sitting between them. This CDR3 contains 11 residues. The germline CDR1 and CDR2 sequences are DFQATT and SNEGSKA (reference sequence). The chain combines TRBV20-1 with TRBJ2-7; the D gene is possibly TRBD2 (5 bases). Sequencing was done on a sample of PBMCs. The sequence derives from a man between 50 and 59 years old in good health. The CDR3 DNA follows: TGCAGTGCTTCCGAGGGCTACGAGCAGTACTTC. Translating gives CSASEGYEQYF.